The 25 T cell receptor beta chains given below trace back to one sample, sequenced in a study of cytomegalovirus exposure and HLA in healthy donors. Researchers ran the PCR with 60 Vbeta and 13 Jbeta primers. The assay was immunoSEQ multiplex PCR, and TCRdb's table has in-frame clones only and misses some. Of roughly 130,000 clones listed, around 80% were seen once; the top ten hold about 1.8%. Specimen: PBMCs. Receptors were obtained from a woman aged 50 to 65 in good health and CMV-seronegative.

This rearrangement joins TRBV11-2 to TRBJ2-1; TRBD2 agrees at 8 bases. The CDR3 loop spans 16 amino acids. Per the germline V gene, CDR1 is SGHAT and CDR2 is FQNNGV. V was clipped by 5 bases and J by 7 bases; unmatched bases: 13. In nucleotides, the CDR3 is TGTGCCAGCAGCCCGGAAGGAGGGACTAGTCGGAATGAGCAGTTCTTC. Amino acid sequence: CASSPEGGTSRNEQFF.

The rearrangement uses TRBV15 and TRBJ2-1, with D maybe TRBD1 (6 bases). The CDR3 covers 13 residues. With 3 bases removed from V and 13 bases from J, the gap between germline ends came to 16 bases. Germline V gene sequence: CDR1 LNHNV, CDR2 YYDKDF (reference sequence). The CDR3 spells CATSRGHNEGQFF. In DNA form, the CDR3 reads TGTGCCACCAGCAGGGGACACAACGAAGGTCAGTTCTTC.

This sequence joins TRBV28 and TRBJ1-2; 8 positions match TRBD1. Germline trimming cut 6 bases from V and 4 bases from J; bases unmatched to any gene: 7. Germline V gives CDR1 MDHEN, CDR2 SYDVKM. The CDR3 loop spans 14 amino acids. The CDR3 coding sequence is TGTGCCAGCAGCGGACAGGGTCAGGTCTATGGCTACACCTTC. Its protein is CASSGQGQVYGYTF.

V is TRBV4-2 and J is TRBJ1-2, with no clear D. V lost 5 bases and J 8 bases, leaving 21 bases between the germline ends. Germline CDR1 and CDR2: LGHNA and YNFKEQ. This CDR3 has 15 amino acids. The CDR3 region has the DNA TGTGCCAGCAGCAAACCGGTCCCCCTCCCCGGGGGCTACACCTTC. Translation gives CASSKPVPLPGGYTF.

The CDR3 DNA sequence: TGTGCCAGCAGTATCCAGGGGAACTATGGCTACACCTTC. It is translated as CASSIQGNYGYTF. J is TRBJ1-2 and V is TRBV14; TRBD1 is a possible D gene (6 bases). The CDR3 contains 13 residues. Germline V gives CDR1 SGHDN, CDR2 FVKESK. The ends were cut back, 6 bases at V and 2 bases at J, with 10 bases in the middle.

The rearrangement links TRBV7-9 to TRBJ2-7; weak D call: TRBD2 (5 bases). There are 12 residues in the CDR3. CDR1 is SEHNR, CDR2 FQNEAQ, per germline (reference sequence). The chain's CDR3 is CSSSLPGIEQYV. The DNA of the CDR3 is TGTTCCAGCAGCCTTCCGGGAATCGAGCAGTACGTC.

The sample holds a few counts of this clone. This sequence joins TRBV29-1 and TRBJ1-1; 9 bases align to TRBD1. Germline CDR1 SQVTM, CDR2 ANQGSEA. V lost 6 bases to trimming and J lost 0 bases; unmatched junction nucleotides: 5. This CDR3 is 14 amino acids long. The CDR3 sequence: CSVGGTGLNTEAFF. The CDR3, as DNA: TGCAGCGTGGGCGGGACAGGGCTGAACACTGAAGCTTTCTTT.

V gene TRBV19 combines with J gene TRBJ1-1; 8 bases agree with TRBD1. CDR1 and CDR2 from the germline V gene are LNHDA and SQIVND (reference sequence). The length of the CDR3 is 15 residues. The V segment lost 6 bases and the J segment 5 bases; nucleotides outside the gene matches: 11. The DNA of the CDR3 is TGTGCCAGTAGACGCGCCGACAGGGGTGAGACTGAAGCTTTCTTT. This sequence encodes CASRRADRGETEAFF.

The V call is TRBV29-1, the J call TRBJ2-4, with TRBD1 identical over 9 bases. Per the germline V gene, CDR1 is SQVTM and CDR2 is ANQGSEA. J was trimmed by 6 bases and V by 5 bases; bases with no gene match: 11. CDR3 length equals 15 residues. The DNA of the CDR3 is TGCAGCGTTCGGACAGGGGCGGTGTTCGGAAACATTCAGTACTTC. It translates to CSVRTGAVFGNIQYF.

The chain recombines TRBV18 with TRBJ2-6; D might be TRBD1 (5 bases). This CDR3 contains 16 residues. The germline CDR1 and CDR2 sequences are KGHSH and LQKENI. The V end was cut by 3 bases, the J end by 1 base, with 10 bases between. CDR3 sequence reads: CASSPGAGSGANVLTF. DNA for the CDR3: TGTGCCAGCTCACCCGGCGCAGGGTCTGGGGCCAACGTCCTGACTTTC.

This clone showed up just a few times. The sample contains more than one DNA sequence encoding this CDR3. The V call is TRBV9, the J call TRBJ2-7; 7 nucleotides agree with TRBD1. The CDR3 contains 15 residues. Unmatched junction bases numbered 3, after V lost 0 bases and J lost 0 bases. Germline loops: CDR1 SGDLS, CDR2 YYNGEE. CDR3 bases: TGTGCCAGCAGCGTAGGGGACAGAAGCTCCTACGAGCAGTACTTC. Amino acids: CASSVGDRSSYEQYF.

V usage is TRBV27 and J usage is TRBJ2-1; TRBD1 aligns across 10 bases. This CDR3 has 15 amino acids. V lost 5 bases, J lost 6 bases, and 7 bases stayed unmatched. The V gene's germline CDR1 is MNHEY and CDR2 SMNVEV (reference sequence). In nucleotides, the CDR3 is TGTGCCAGCAGTAGCGGACAGGGGGTCGTCAATGAGCAGTTCTTC. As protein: CASSSGQGVVNEQFF.

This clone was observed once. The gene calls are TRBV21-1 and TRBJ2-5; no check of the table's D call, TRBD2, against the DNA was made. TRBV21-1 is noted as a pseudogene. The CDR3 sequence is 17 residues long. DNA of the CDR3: TGTGCCAGCAGCAAAGGAAAAGCGGGAGGGCCGATGGAGACCCAGTACTTC. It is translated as CASSKGKAGGPMETQYF.

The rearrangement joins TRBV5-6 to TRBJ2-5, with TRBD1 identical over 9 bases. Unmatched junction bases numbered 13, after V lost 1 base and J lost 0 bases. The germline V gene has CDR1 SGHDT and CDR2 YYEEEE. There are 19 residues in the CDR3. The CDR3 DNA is TGTGCCAGCAGCTTGTTTTTCGCAGGCGGGACAGGGTACCAAGAGACCCAGTACTTC. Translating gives CASSLFFAGGTGYQETQYF.

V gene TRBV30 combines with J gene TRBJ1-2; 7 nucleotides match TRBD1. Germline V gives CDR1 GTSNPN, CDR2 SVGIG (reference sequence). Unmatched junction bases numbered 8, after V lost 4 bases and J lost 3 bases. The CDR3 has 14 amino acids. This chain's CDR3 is CAWTRRTGHYGYTF. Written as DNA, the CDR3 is TGTGCCTGGACCAGGAGGACAGGCCACTATGGCTACACCTTC.

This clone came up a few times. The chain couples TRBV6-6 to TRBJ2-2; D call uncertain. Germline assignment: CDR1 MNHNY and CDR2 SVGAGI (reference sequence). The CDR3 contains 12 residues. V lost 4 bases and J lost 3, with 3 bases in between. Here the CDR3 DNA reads TGTGCCAGCAGTTCGGACACCGGGGAGCTGTTTTTT. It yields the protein CASSSDTGELFF.

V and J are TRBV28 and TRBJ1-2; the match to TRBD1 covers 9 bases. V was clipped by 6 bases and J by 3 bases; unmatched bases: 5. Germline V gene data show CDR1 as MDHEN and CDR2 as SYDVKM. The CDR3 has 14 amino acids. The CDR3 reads CASRGTGIYYGYTF. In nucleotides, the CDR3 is TGTGCCAGCAGGGGGACAGGGATTTACTATGGCTACACCTTC.

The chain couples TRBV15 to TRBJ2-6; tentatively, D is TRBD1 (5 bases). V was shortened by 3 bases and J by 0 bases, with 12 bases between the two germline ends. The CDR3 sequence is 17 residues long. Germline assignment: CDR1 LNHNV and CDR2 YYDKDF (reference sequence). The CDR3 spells CATSRGQSFSGANVLTF. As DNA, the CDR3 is TGTGCCACCAGCAGGGGGCAGTCCTTCTCTGGGGCCAACGTCCTGACTTTC.

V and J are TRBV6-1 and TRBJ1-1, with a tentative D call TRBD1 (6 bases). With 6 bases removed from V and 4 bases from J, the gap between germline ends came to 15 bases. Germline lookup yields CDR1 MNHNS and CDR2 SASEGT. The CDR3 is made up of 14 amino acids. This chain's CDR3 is CASRLRGLVTEAFF. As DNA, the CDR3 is TGTGCCAGCAGGTTGAGGGGGTTGGTCACTGAAGCTTTCTTT.

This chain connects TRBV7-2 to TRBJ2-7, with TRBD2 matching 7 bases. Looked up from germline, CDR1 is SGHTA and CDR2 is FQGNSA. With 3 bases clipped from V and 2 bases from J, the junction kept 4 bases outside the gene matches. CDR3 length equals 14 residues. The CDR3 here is CASSFDRGAYEQYF. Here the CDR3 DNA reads TGTGCCAGCAGCTTCGACCGGGGGGCCTACGAGCAGTACTTC. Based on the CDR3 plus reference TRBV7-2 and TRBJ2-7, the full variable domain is GAGVSQSPSNKVTEKGKDVELRCDPISGHTALYWYRQSLGQGLEFLIYFQGNSAPDKSGLPSDRFSAERTGGSVSTLTIQRTQQEDSAVYLCASSFDRGAYEQYFGPGTRLTVT.

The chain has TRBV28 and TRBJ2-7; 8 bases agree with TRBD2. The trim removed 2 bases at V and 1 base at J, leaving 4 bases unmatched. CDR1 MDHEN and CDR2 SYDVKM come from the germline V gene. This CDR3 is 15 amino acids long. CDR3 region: CASSLKGLGSYEQYF. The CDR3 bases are TGTGCCAGCAGTTTAAAGGGACTAGGGTCCTACGAGCAGTACTTC. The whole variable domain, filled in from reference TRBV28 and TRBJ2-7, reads DVKVTQSSRYLVKRTGEKVFLECVQDMDHENMFWYRQDPGLGLRLIYFSYDVKMKEKGDIPEGYSVSREKKERFSLILESASTNQTSMYLCASSLKGLGSYEQYFGPGTRLTVT.

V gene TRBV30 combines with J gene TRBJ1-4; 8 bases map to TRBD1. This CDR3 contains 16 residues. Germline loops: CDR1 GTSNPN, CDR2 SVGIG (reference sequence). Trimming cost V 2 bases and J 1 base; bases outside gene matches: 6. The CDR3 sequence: CAWSSGQGQTNEKLFF. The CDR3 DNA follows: TGTGCCTGGAGTTCAGGACAGGGACAAACTAATGAAAAACTGTTTTTT.

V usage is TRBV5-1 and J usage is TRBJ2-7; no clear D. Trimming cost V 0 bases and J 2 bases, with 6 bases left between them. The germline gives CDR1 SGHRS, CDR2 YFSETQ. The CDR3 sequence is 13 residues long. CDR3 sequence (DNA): TGCGCCAGCAGCTTGGTGTTAGCCTACGAGCAGTACTTC. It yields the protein CASSLVLAYEQYF. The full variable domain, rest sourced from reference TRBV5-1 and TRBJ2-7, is KAGVTQTPRYLIKTRGQQVTLSCSPISGHRSVSWYQQTPGQGLQFLFEYFSETQRNKGNFPGRFSGRQFSNSRSEMNVSTLELGDSALYLCASSLVLAYEQYFGPGTRLTVT.

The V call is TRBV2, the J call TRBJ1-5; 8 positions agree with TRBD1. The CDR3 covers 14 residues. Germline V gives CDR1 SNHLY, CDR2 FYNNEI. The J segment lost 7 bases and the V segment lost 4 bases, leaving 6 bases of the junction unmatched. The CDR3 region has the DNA TGTGCCAGCAGTGGGACAGGGAATATCCAGCCCCAGCATTTT. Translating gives CASSGTGNIQPQHF. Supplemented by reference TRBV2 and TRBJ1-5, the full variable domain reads EPEVTQTPSHQVTQMGQEVILRCVPISNHLYFYWYRQILGQKVEFLVSFYNNEISEKSEIFDDQFSVERPDGSNFTLKIRSTKLEDSAMYFCASSGTGNIQPQHFGDGTRLSIL.

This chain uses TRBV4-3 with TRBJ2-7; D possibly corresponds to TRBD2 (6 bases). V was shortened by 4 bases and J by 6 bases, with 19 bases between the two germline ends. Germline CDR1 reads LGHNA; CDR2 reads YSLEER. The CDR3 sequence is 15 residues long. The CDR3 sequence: CASSPKGGGQAEQYF. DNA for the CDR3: TGCGCCAGCAGCCCAAAGGGCGGAGGGCAGGCCGAGCAGTACTTC.